These 26 T cell receptor beta chains originate from one sample sequenced in a study of cytomegalovirus exposure and HLA in healthy donors (dated 2017 in TCRdb). The library came from the immunoSEQ multiplex PCR assay. TCRdb's version of the immuneACCESS table is confined to in-frame rearrangements and falls short of the full clone set. An unresolved V gene accounts for under half of the shortfall where checked; the remainder is of unknown origin. The sample table shows more than 80,000 clones, and approximately 90% are seen once. The ten largest clones capture roughly 2% of the sample. Sequenced input: PBMCs. Receptors originate from a woman between 18 and 30 years old in good health and CMV-seropositive.

The chain combines TRBV2 with TRBJ2-2; 9 bases are a match to TRBD2. Germline-derived CDR1 and CDR2 are SNHLY and FYNNEI. V shed 5 bases, J shed 6 bases, and the junction held 7 bases outside the gene matches. The CDR3 has 15 amino acids. CDR3 DNA: TGTGCCAGCAGTAGGAGTAGCGGGGGTTCCGGGGAGCTGTTTTTT. This translates into CASSRSSGGSGELFF. Variable domain in full (rest from reference TRBV2 and TRBJ2-2): EPEVTQTPSHQVTQMGQEVILRCVPISNHLYFYWYRQILGQKVEFLVSFYNNEISEKSEIFDDQFSVERPDGSNFTLKIRSTKLEDSAMYFCASSRSSGGSGELFFGEGSRLTVL.

The rearrangement links TRBV19 to TRBJ2-1, with D possibly being TRBD1 (6 bases). The V end lost 2 bases, the J end lost 8 bases, and 13 bases lay between the germline ends. The CDR3 contains 14 residues. From germline, CDR1 is LNHDA and CDR2 SQIVND (reference sequence). CDR3 in DNA: TGTGCCAGTAGTATAATGGGGGCGGCCTATGAGCAGTTCTTC. As protein: CASSIMGAAYEQFF.

V and J are TRBV4-1 and TRBJ2-5, with 7 bases lining up with TRBD1. Germline CDR1 and CDR2: MGHRA and YSYEKL. CDR3 size: 17 residues. With V trimmed by 4 bases and J by 2 bases, 13 bases remained unmatched. The CDR3 sequence: CASSLYPPGQQQETQYF. In DNA, the CDR3 is TGCGCCAGCAGCCTCTACCCCCCGGGACAGCAGCAAGAGACCCAGTACTTC.

The rearrangement joins TRBV29-1 to TRBJ1-3, with 9 bases matching TRBD1. The germline V gene encodes CDR1 SQVTM and CDR2 ANQGSEA. Unmatched junction bases numbered 6, after V lost 7 bases and J lost 5 bases. This CDR3 is 13 amino acids long. The CDR3 loop is CSASGTGRNTIYF. CDR3 bases: TGCAGCGCGTCCGGGACAGGGAGAAACACCATATATTTT.

This clone came up once. The gene calls are TRBV6-5 and TRBJ2-7; 7 bases fit TRBD1. Germline V gives CDR1 MNHEY, CDR2 SVGAGI. CDR3 length equals 12 residues. After removal of 5 bases from V and 4 bases from J, the junction contained 2 bases not matched to a gene. Written as DNA, the CDR3 is TGTGCCAGCAGTACACAGGGGTACGAGCAGTACTTC. This codes for CASSTQGYEQYF.

The V and J genes are TRBV4-1 and TRBJ1-6; 8 positions match TRBD1. Germline lookup yields CDR1 MGHRA and CDR2 YSYEKL. Trimming removed 3 bases from V and 8 bases from J; junction bases left unmatched: 9. The CDR3 is made up of 16 amino acids. CDR3 coding DNA: TGCGCCAGCAGCCAGTCAGGGACAGGTGGAGATTCACCCCTCCACTTT. Translation gives CASSQSGTGGDSPLHF.

The chain is built from TRBV2 and TRBJ1-6; D uncertain. V lost 1 base to trimming and J lost 12 bases, with 10 bases between them. Germline loops: CDR1 SNHLY, CDR2 FYNNEI. This CDR3 comprises 13 residues. In DNA form, the CDR3 reads TGTGCCAGCAGTGAAGTTTCTCCCCGACCCCTCCACTTT. This encodes CASSEVSPRPLHF.

V usage is TRBV27 and J usage is TRBJ1-5; the D gene is possibly TRBD1 (6 bases). Trimming stripped 5 bases from V and 0 bases from J, with 14 bases between. The CDR3 consists of 16 residues. Germline CDR1 and CDR2: MNHEY and SMNVEV (reference sequence). The CDR3 nucleotides read TGTGCCAGCAGTCCCCAACAGGGCTATAGCAATCAGCCCCAGCATTTT. Translating gives CASSPQQGYSNQPQHF.

The chain links TRBV6-1 to TRBJ1-2, with D unclear. Per germline, CDR1 MNHNS and CDR2 SASEGT. Trimming removed 5 bases from V and 8 bases from J, with 12 bases in between. The CDR3 covers 12 residues. In DNA form, the CDR3 reads TGTGCCAGCAGTTATCCCGATCGGGGCTACACCTTC. Translating it yields CASSYPDRGYTF.

The V gene is TRBV14, the J gene TRBJ2-3; D might be TRBD1 (6 bases). V lost 2 bases to trimming and J lost 0 bases, with 15 bases between them. This CDR3 is built from 17 residues. Germline CDR1 reads SGHDN; CDR2 reads FVKESK. The CDR3 coding sequence is TGTGCCAGCAGCCAAAACCCCGGACAGACTAGCACAGATACGCAGTATTTT. Amino acids: CASSQNPGQTSTDTQYF.

V and J are TRBV18 and TRBJ1-2, with a weak D call TRBD1 (6 bases). V lost 0 bases to trimming and J lost 10 bases, with 15 bases between them. Germline CDR1 is KGHSH and CDR2 is LQKENI. This CDR3 spans 14 amino acids. As DNA, the CDR3 is TGTGCCAGCTCACCACCTAGGACAGCCGTTACCTACACCTTC. As protein: CASSPPRTAVTYTF.

CDR3 protein: CASSYSTGTEQYV. The CDR3 nucleotides are TGTGCCAGCAGTTACTCTACAGGGACCGAGCAGTACGTC. The gene calls are TRBV6-5 and TRBJ2-7; D possibly corresponds to TRBD1 (6 bases). The germline CDR1 and CDR2 sequences are MNHEY and SVGAGI. The CDR3 has 13 amino acids. Trimming removed 0 bases from V and 6 bases from J, with 9 bases in between.

This chain links TRBV5-4 with TRBJ1-2; 7 bases match TRBD1. V lost 4 bases, J lost 4 bases, and 10 bases stayed unmatched. CDR3 length equals 15 residues. Per the germline V gene, CDR1 is SGHNT and CDR2 is YYREEE (reference sequence). The CDR3 spells CASSRAGTAFYGYTF. DNA of the CDR3: TGTGCCAGCAGCCGTGCAGGGACAGCCTTCTATGGCTACACCTTC.

The CDR3 region has the DNA TGTGCCAGTAGTTACGGAAGTCCCGGACAGAGGATGTTAGATACGCAGTATTTT. Amino acid sequence: CASSYGSPGQRMLDTQYF. The chain combines TRBV19 with TRBJ2-3; D perhaps matches TRBD1 (6 bases). Between the trimmed V and J ends, which lost 5 bases and 5 bases, there was a span of 26 bases. The length of the CDR3 is 18 residues. Looked up from germline, CDR1 is LNHDA and CDR2 is SQIVND (reference sequence).

This clone was observed once. The chain couples TRBV7-8 to TRBJ1-6; D gene ambiguous. This CDR3 is built from 17 residues. Trimming removed 5 bases from V and 0 bases from J, with 14 bases in between. The germline CDR1 and CDR2 sequences are SGHVS and FQNEAQ. DNA of the CDR3: TGTGCCAGCAGCAGTGGCGGGAGCGCCTCCTATAATTCACCCCTCCACTTT. This sequence encodes CASSSGGSASYNSPLHF.

A note on this clone: The sample carries other DNA sequences with the same CDR3. J is TRBJ1-5 and V is TRBV28; D perhaps matches TRBD1 (5 bases). The germline V gene has CDR1 MDHEN and CDR2 SYDVKM. CDR3 length: 14 residues. V lost 3 bases and J lost 2, with 8 bases in between. The CDR3 coding sequence is TGTGCCAGCAGTTTGGGGCAGGGCAATCAGCCCCAGCATTTT. It is translated as CASSLGQGNQPQHF.

The V call is TRBV28, the J call TRBJ1-1, with D unclear. Germline loops: CDR1 MDHEN, CDR2 SYDVKM. V shed 2 bases and J shed 4 bases, with 11 bases lying between them. CDR3 size: 14 residues. The CDR3 DNA is TGTGCCAGCAGTTTAGGAACCAGGATCACTGAAGCTTTCTTT. Protein: CASSLGTRITEAFF.

The chain's CDR3 is CASSASSLPSGLQETQYF. Here the CDR3 DNA reads TGTGCCAGCAGCGCCTCCTCATTGCCCAGCGGACTCCAAGAGACCCAGTACTTC. The genes are TRBV9 and TRBJ2-5; D possibly corresponds to TRBD2 (5 bases). The CDR3 length is 18 residues. Per the germline V gene, CDR1 is SGDLS and CDR2 is YYNGEE. The V and J ends lost 3 bases and 1 base respectively, with 22 bases between them.

The rearrangement joins TRBV7-9 to TRBJ1-2; 7 nucleotides agree with TRBD1. With 6 bases clipped from V and 4 bases from J, the junction kept 5 bases outside the gene matches. Germline V CDR1 and CDR2: SEHNR, FQNEAQ (reference sequence). There are 13 residues in the CDR3. Here the CDR3 DNA reads TGTGCCAGCAGTTCGGGACAGCGCTATGGCTACACCTTC. Amino acids: CASSSGQRYGYTF. Complete variable domain (other parts from reference TRBV7-9 and TRBJ1-2): DTGVSQNPRHKITKRGQNVTFRCDPISEHNRLYWYRQTLGQGPEFLTYFQNEAQLEKSRLLSDRFSAERPKGSFSTLEIQRTEQGDSAMYLCASSSGQRYGYTFGSGTRLTVV.

The chain combines TRBV28 with TRBJ1-5; D is unresolved. The CDR3 length is 14 residues. V lost 4 bases and J 0 bases, leaving 7 bases between the germline ends. Germline V gene lookup returns CDR1 MDHEN and CDR2 SYDVKM. The CDR3 DNA follows: TGTGCCAGCAGTTCGACACGTAGCAATCAGCCCCAGCATTTT. It specifies CASSSTRSNQPQHF.

The chain has TRBV18 and TRBJ1-2; 8 bases line up with TRBD1. Germline V CDR1 and CDR2: KGHSH, LQKENI. The CDR3 consists of 16 residues. V lost 2 bases and J lost 3; bases outside the gene matches: 8. CDR3 loop: CASSPFRQGSDYGYTF. The CDR3 DNA reads as TGTGCCAGCTCACCATTTCGACAGGGGTCGGACTATGGCTACACCTTC. Combining the CDR3 with reference TRBV18 and TRBJ1-2 gives the whole variable domain NAGVMQNPRHLVRRRGQEARLRCSPMKGHSHVYWYRQLPEEGLKFMVYLQKENIIDESGMPKERFSAEFPKEGPSILRIQQVVRGDSAAYFCASSPFRQGSDYGYTFGSGTRLTVV.

The V call is TRBV19, the J call TRBJ1-2; D is unclear. V was clipped by 8 bases and J by 0 bases, with 16 bases between them. CDR1 and CDR2 from the germline V gene are LNHDA and SQIVND (reference sequence). The CDR3 runs to 15 residues. CDR3 DNA sequence: TGTGCCAGTGAAAGCCGTTCACCCGCTAACTATGGCTACACCTTC. Translating gives CASESRSPANYGYTF.

V gene TRBV7-8 combines with J gene TRBJ2-7, with 9 bases matching TRBD1. Germline V gene data show CDR1 as SGHVS and CDR2 as FQNEAQ. CDR3 length: 15 residues. The V segment lost 1 base and the J segment 4 bases; nucleotides outside the gene matches: 5. The DNA of the CDR3 is TGTGCCAGCAGCTTAGGGACAGGGGCAGGTTACGAGCAGTACTTC. Protein: CASSLGTGAGYEQYF.

This clone showed up just a few times. V gene TRBV5-6 combines with J gene TRBJ2-1; the D gene is possibly TRBD2 (6 bases). This CDR3 has 11 amino acids. Between the trimmed V and J ends, which lost 0 bases and 12 bases, there was a span of 7 bases. Germline CDR1 SGHDT, CDR2 YYEEEE. The CDR3 DNA is TGTGCCAGCAGCTTGGCCGGGGGGCAGTTCTTC. This gives the protein CASSLAGGQFF.

The V gene is TRBV19, the J gene TRBJ2-4; maybe TRBD1 (6 bases). From germline, CDR1 is LNHDA and CDR2 SQIVND (reference sequence). The CDR3 sequence is 13 residues long. The V and J ends lost 0 bases and 13 bases respectively, with 13 bases between them. The CDR3 loop reads CASSIDYRQEQYF. Written as DNA, the CDR3 is TGTGCCAGTAGTATAGACTACCGACAGGAACAGTACTTC.

CDR3 in DNA: TGCGCCAGCAGATCCGAGGGTAGAGGGGAAAAACTGTTTTTT. It is translated as CASRSEGRGEKLFF. The chain employs TRBV5-1 and TRBJ1-4; no clear D. Germline V gives CDR1 SGHRS, CDR2 YFSETQ. The CDR3 runs to 14 residues. V was cut by 5 bases and J by 8 bases, with 16 bases left in between.